This TCR beta chain was sequenced in a study of glioma-infiltrating T cells. Whole-study results and caveats: Only very few CDR3 sequences appeared in both tissue and blood. Tissue-blood divergence was below expectation in non-neoplastic patients, above in gliomas.

The CDR3 sequence is 14 residues long. Germline assignment: CDR1 MNHNY and CDR2 SVGAGI (reference sequence). Trimming left V 2 bases short and J 0 bases short, with 7 bases between. Amplification of TCR alpha and beta CDR3 regions from RNA used iRepertoire nested multiplex PCR. Input was roughly 100-450 ng of tissue mRNA or PBMC total RNA. TCRdb re-called the multiplex PCR reads with MiXCR, one entry per CDR3 protein. The data hold 150,000 to 200,000 distinct CDR3 sequences, with approximately 30% observed a single time. This clonotype was seen many times. The antigen remains unidentified. The sample was glioma tissue, nonneoplastic brain tissue, or PBMCs (not recorded which). The source is a human donor with low-grade glioma or glioblastoma, undergoing nonglioma brain surgery, or in good health (not recorded which). The chain carries TRBV6-6 and TRBJ2-5; D unresolved. The chain's CDR3 is CASSYGMNQETQYF. The CDR3 coding sequence is TGTGCCAGCAGTTACGGCATGAACCAAGAGACCCAGTACTTC.